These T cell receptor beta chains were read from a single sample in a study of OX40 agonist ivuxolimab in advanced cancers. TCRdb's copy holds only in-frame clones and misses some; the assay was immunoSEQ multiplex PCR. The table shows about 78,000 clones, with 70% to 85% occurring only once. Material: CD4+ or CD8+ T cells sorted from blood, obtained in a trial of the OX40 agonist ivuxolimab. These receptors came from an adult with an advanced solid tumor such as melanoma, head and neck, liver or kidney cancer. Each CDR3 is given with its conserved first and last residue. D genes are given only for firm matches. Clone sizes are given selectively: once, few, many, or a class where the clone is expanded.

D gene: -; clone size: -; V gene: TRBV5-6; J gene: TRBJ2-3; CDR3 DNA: TGTGCCAGCAGCTTCAGACAGATCACAGATACGCAGTATTTT; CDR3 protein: CASSFRQITDTQYF
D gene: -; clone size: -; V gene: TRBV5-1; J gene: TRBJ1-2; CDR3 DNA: TGCGCCAGCAGCCCCTCGGTGGATGGCTACACCTTC; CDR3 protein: CASSPSVDGYTF
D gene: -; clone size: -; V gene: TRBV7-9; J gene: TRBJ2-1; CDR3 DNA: TGTGCCAGCAGCTTAGGAGGGGGCTACAATGAGCAGTTCTTC; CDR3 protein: CASSLGGGYNEQFF
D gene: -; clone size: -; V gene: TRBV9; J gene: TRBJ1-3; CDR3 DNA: TGTGCCAGCAGCGTATCGTCAAGCTCTGGAAACACCATATATTTT; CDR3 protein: CASSVSSSSGNTIYF
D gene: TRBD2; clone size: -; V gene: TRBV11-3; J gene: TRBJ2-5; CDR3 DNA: TGTGCCAGCAGCAGACGGGGACTAGAGCAAGAGACCCAGTACTTC; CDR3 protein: CASSRRGLEQETQYF
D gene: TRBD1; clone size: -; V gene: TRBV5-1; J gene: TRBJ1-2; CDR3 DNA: TGCGCCAGCAGCTTGGCCGGGACAGGGGGTCGATATGGCTACACCTTC; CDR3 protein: CASSLAGTGGRYGYTF
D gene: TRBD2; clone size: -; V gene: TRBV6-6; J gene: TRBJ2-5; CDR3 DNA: TGTGCCAGCAGTTACTGGACTAGCGCTGAGACCCAGTACTTC; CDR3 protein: CASSYWTSAETQYF
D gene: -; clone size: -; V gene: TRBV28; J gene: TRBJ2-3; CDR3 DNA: TGTGCCAGCAACCTTGGAGCAGATACGCAGTATTTT; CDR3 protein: CASNLGADTQYF
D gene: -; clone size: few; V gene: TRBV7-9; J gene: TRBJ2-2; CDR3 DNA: TGTGCCAGCAGCCTTCCCGGGACTGGCAACACCGGGGAGCTGTTTTTT; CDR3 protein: CASSLPGTGNTGELFF
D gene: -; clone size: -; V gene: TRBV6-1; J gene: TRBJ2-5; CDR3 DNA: TGTGCCAGCAACCCCAGACAGGGAGGGGGAGAGACCCAGTACTTC; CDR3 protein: CASNPRQGGGETQYF
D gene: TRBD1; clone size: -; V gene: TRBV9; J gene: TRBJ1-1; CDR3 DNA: TGTGCCAGCAGCTTTCTACAGGGGGGGACCACTGAAGCTTTCTTT; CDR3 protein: CASSFLQGGTTEAFF
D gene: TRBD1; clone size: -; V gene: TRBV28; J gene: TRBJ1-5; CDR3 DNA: TGTGCCAGCAGTTTAATAGGGGACAGGGGGATTCATTTT; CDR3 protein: CASSLIGDRGIHF
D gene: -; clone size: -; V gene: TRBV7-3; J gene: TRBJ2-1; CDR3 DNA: TGTGCCAGCAGCTTAGGCCAAAACAATGAGCAGTTCTTC; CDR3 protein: CASSLGQNNEQFF
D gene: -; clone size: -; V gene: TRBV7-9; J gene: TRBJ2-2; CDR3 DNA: TGTGCCAGCAGCTTAGCCGGCGGGAACACCGGGGAGCTGTTTTTT; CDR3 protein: CASSLAGGNTGELFF
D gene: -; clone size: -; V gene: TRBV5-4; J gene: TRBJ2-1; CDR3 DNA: TGTGCCAGCAGCTTGGCGGACAATGAGCAGTTCTTC; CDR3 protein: CASSLADNEQFF
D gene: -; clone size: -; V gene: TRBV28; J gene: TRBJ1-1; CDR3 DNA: TGTGCCAGCAGTTTAAGACAGAGAAGCACTGAAGCTTTCTTT; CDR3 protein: CASSLRQRSTEAFF
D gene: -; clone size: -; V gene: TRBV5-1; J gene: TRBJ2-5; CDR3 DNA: TGCGCCAGCAGCACCATGTTGCAAGAGACCCAGTACTTC; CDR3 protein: CASSTMLQETQYF
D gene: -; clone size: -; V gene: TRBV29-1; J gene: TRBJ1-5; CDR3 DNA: TGCAGCGCCCGAGGGGGGATAAATCAGCCCCAGCATTTT; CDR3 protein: CSARGGINQPQHF
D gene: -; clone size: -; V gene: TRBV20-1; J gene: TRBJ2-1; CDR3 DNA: TGCAGTGCTAGGTCCTACGATGAGCAGTTCTTC; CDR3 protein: CSARSYDEQFF
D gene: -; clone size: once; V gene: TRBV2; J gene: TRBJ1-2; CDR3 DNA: TGTGCCAGCGGCAGGCTGAACTATGGCTACACCTTC; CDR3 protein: CASGRLNYGYTF
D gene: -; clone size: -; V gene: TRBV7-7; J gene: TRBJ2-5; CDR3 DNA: TGTGCCAGCAGCCCCACGGGACGGAGCCAAGAGACCCAGTACTTC; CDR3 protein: CASSPTGRSQETQYF
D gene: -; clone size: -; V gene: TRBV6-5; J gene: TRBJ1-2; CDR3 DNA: TGTGCCAGCACACCAAGGGGTATTGTTAACTATGGCTACACCTTC; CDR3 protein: CASTPRGIVNYGYTF
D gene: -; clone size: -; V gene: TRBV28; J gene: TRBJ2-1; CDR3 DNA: TGTGCCAGCAGTTTAACACGGCCCCTCGGGAATGAGCAGTTCTTC; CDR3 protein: CASSLTRPLGNEQFF
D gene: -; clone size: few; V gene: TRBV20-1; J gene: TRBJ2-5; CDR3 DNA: TGCAGTGCTAGGAGGGAGACCCAGTACTTC; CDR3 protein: CSARRETQYF
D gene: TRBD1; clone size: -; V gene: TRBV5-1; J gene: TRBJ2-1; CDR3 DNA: TGCGCCAGCAGCCTGGGACAGGGGTCGGGCTCCTACAATGAGCAGTTCTTC; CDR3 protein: CASSLGQGSGSYNEQFF
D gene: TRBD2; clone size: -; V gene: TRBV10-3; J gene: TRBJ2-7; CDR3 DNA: TGTGCCACTAGGACTAGCGGGAGCGGGGAGCAGTACTTC; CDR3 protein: CATRTSGSGEQYF
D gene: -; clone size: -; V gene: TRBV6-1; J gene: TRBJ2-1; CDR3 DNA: TGTGCCAGCAGTGAAGCGCCGACCCCGTACAATGAGCAGTTCTTC; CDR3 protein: CASSEAPTPYNEQFF
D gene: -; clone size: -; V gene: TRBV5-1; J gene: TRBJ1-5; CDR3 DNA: TGCGCCAGCAGCTACGATAGCAATCAGCCCCAGCATTTT; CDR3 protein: CASSYDSNQPQHF
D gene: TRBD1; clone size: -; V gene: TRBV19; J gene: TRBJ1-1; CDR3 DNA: TGTGCCAGTAGAAGCCCGGGACAGCGATCGGAGCGAGCTTTCTTT; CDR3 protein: CASRSPGQRSERAFF
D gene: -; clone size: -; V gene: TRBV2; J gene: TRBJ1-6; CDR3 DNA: TGTGCCAGCAGTGGGACAGCTGAAGCTTCACCCCTCCACTTT; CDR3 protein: CASSGTAEASPLHF
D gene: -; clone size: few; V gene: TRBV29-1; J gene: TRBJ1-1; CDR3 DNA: TGCAGCGCCCGGACAGCAGTGAACACTGAAGCTTTCTTT; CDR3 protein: CSARTAVNTEAFF
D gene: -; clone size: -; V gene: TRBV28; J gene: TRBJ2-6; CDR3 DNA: TGTGCCAGCAGTGGGGTCCTCTCTGGGGCCAACGTCCTGACTTTC; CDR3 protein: CASSGVLSGANVLTF
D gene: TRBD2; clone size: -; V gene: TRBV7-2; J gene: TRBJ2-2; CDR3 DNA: TGTGCCAGCAGCTTAGCTCGACTAGCGGGGGTTACCGGGGAGCTGTTTTTT; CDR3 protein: CASSLARLAGVTGELFF
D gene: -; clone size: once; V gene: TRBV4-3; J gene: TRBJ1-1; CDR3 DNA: TGCGCCAGCAGCCGCACGGTTTCCACTGAAGCTTTCTTT; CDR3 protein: CASSRTVSTEAFF
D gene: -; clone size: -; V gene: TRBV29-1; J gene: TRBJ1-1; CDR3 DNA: TGCAGCGTTGCTCTGGGGTCGAACACTGAAGCTTTCTTT; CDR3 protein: CSVALGSNTEAFF
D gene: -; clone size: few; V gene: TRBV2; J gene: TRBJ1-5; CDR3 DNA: TGTGCCAGCAGTGTGTTCTTAAGCAATCAGCCCCAGCATTTT; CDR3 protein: CASSVFLSNQPQHF
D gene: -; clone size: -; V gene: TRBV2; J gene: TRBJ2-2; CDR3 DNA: TGTGCCAGCTCGATCAGAGCGAACACCGGGGAGCTGTTTTTT; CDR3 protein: CASSIRANTGELFF
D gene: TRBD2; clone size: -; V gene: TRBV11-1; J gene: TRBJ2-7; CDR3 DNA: TGTGCCAGCAGTCCTAGGACTAGCGGGAGCAACGAGCAGTACTTC; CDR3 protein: CASSPRTSGSNEQYF
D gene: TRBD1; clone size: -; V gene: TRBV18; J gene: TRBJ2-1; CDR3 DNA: TGTGCCAGCTCAGCAGGACAGGGGAGTGAGCAGTTCTTC; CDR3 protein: CASSAGQGSEQFF
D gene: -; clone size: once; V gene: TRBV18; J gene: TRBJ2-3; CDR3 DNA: TGTGCCAGCTCACCACCGGTACTTGATACGCAGTATTTT; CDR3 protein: CASSPPVLDTQYF
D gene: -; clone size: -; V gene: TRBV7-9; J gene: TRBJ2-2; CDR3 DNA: TGTGCCAGCAGCTTATTCGCCCAGGGGCCCACCGGGGAGCTGTTTTTT; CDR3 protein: CASSLFAQGPTGELFF